This TCR beta chain is from a study of cytomegalovirus exposure and HLA in healthy donors. Study results and caveats: A cluster of highly shared sequence variants was likely a sequencing artifact. Presence/absence analyses assumed roughly uniform sequencing depth across donors.

Germline-derived CDR1 and CDR2 are LNHDA and SQIVND (reference sequence). After removal of 1 base from V and 5 bases from J, the junction contained 2 bases not matched to a gene. The CDR3 spans 14 residues. To note about this clone: As yet, its antigen is unknown.

Primers for the PCR totalled 60 Vbeta and 13 Jbeta. Libraries were prepared by immunoSEQ multiplex PCR; TCRdb keeps only in-frame clonotypes and omits some of them. In the table there are 180,000 or so clones, approximately 82% of which are singletons. The specimen sequenced was PBMCs. V and J are TRBV19 and TRBJ2-1; TRBD2 matches at 7 bases. The receptor was isolated from a woman aged 40 to 55 in good health and CMV-seropositive. This CDR3 reads CASSIAGGDNEQFF. CDR3 in DNA: TGTGCCAGTAGTATAGCGGGAGGTGACAATGAGCAGTTCTTC.